Below are 31 T cell receptor beta chains sequenced from a single sample in a study of molecular identifiers for immune sequencing clone quantification. TCRdb independently ran MiXCR on the PCR reads; one entry per CDR3 protein. The sample includes over 550,000 distinct CDR3 sequences, about 25% seen only once; the top ten take 0.6% to 0.9%. The sequencing sample was made of naive CD8+ T cells from blood, with Jurkat cell RNA spiked in. Subset in this sample: FACS-sorted CD8+CD4-CCR7+CD45RA+ naive T cells. The origin of the receptors is a human donor in good health. Some libraries in this study had Jurkat cell RNA spiked in.

This clonotype has a count of ten or more. This chain links TRBV4-3 with TRBJ2-7; no reliable D call. Germline assignment: CDR1 LGHNA and CDR2 YSLEER. There are 13 residues in the CDR3. The germline V and J ends were trimmed by 1 base and 5 bases, with 9 bases remaining between them. The DNA for the CDR3 is TGCGCCAGCAGCCAAGGGCGCTTAAACGAGCAGTACTTC. Translated, it gives CASSQGRLNEQYF.

Turning to this clonotype: Here the CDR3 omits its conserved ending phenylalanine or tryptophan, so a read error is the likely source. For the CDR3, the DNA is TGCGCCAGCAGCTTGGCCTCTTGGGACAGGGCCGACGAGCAGTACCTC. Its protein product is CASSLASWDRADEQYL. V usage is TRBV5-1 and J usage is TRBJ2-7; 9 nucleotides align to TRBD1. Germline assignment: CDR1 SGHRS and CDR2 YFSETQ. V lost 0 bases, J lost 5 bases, and 9 bases stayed unmatched. The CDR3 has 16 residues.

At least ten counts were recorded for this clonotype. The chain combines TRBV7-9 with TRBJ2-1, with D unclear. This CDR3 has 16 residues. Trimming pared 2 bases from V and 5 bases from J, leaving 16 bases between. Germline V lookup: CDR1 SEHNR, CDR2 FQNEAQ (reference sequence). The CDR3, as DNA: TGTGCCAGCAGCTTACCTTTCTTGATCAGAGACAATGAGCAGTTCTTC. Protein: CASSLPFLIRDNEQFF.

Ten or more counts support this clonotype. The chain carries TRBV28 and TRBJ2-3; either TRBD1 or TRBD2 may fit D (5 bases each). V dropped 7 bases and J dropped 0 bases, with 14 bases sitting between them. Germline V lookup: CDR1 MDHEN, CDR2 SYDVKM. CDR3 length equals 15 residues. CDR3 DNA: TGTGCCAGCATCAGAGTGGGGGATAGCACAGATACGCAGTATTTT. Its protein product is CASIRVGDSTDTQYF. Supplemented by reference TRBV28 and TRBJ2-3, the full variable domain reads DVKVTQSSRYLVKRTGEKVFLECVQDMDHENMFWYRQDPGLGLRLIYFSYDVKMKEKGDIPEGYSVSREKKERFSLILESASTNQTSMYLCASIRVGDSTDTQYFGPGTRLTVL.

The rearrangement links TRBV4-1 to TRBJ2-7, with a possible D match to TRBD1 (5 bases). This CDR3 contains 13 residues. CDR1 and CDR2 (germline): MGHRA, YSYEKL. Between the trimmed V and J ends, which lost 5 bases and 3 bases, there was a span of 11 bases. CDR3 bases: TGCGCCAGCAGCACCAACAGGAACTACGAGCAGTACTTC. The encoded protein is CASSTNRNYEQYF.

This clonotype was picked up many times. The V and J genes are TRBV5-6 and TRBJ2-5; D remains unclear. In germline, CDR1 is SGHDT, CDR2 YYEEEE. The CDR3 is 13 amino acids. Between the trimmed V and J ends, which lost 2 bases and 4 bases, there was a span of 9 bases. CDR3 loop: CASSFSSGETQYF. CDR3 coding DNA: TGTGCCAGCAGCTTTTCCTCAGGAGAGACCCAGTACTTC. The complete variable domain, with remaining parts taken from reference TRBV5-6 and TRBJ2-5, reads DAGVTQSPTHLIKTRGQQVTLRCSPKSGHDTVSWYQQALGQGPQFIFQYYEEEERQRGNFPDRFSGHQFPNYSSELNVNALLLGDSALYLCASSFSSGETQYFGPGTRLLVL.

At least ten counts were recorded for this clonotype. The chain employs TRBV4-3 and TRBJ2-7; 11 bases map to TRBD2. Losses at the gene ends were 1 base for V and 4 bases for J; bases not matched to a gene: 3. The CDR3 loop spans 15 amino acids. CDR1 and CDR2 (germline): LGHNA, YSLEER. CDR3 amino acids: CASSQALAGGYEQYF. As DNA, the CDR3 is TGCGCCAGCAGCCAAGCGCTAGCGGGGGGATACGAGCAGTACTTC.

This clonotype has ten or more counts. This chain connects TRBV7-2 to TRBJ1-6; tentative D call: TRBD1 (6 bases). Looked up from germline, CDR1 is SGHTA and CDR2 is FQGNSA. The CDR3 totals 16 residues. With 4 bases removed from V and 6 bases from J, the gap between germline ends came to 16 bases. The CDR3 region has the DNA TGTGCCAGCAGCTCCAGGGGAGGCGGCCCTAATTCACCCCTCCACTTT. It translates to CASSSRGGGPNSPLHF.

As to this clonotype: This may arise from a read error, as a much more abundant clone is one base away. The rearrangement uses TRBV7-2 and TRBJ2-7; D assignment may be TRBD1 or TRBD2 (5 bases each). The CDR3 sequence is 14 residues long. The V and J ends lost 5 bases and 5 bases respectively, with 16 bases between them. CDR1 is SGHTA, CDR2 FQGNSA, per germline. The DNA for the CDR3 is TGTGCCAGCAGCAACCCGGGGACCGCCCACGAGCAGTACTTC. Translation: CASSNPGTAHEQYF.

This clonotype was detected many times. The chain is built from TRBV7-2 and TRBJ2-7, with 14 bases lining up with TRBD2. This CDR3 has 18 residues. J lost 0 bases, V lost 5 bases, and 9 bases had no gene match. CDR1 SGHTA and CDR2 FQGNSA come from the germline V gene. CDR3 DNA sequence: TGTGCCAGCAGCCCGGGGACTAGCGGGAGTGGTTTCTCCTACGAGCAGTACTTC. This gives the protein CASSPGTSGSGFSYEQYF. The entire variable domain, with the rest obtained from reference TRBV7-2 and TRBJ2-7, is as follows: GAGVSQSPSNKVTEKGKDVELRCDPISGHTALYWYRQSLGQGLEFLIYFQGNSAPDKSGLPSDRFSAERTGGSVSTLTIQRTQQEDSAVYLCASSPGTSGSGFSYEQYFGPGTRLTVT.

This clonotype was observed at least ten times. The rearrangement links TRBV6-1 to TRBJ1-1; D is uncertain. V was clipped by 2 bases and J by 0 bases, with 10 bases between them. The CDR3 consists of 15 residues. CDR1 and CDR2 from the germline V gene are MNHNS and SASEGT. This chain's CDR3 is CASSETEQMNTEAFF. In DNA, the CDR3 is TGTGCCAGCAGTGAAACTGAACAGATGAACACTGAAGCTTTCTTT.

The count of this clonotype is one. Just one base apart from a much larger clone, this may be a read error. The V gene is TRBV4-1, the J gene TRBJ2-3; possibly TRBD1 for D (6 bases). The CDR3 runs 15 residues. CDR1 and CDR2 (germline): MGHRA, YSYEKL. As DNA, the CDR3 is TGCGCCAGCAGCCAGCTAACAGGGTACACAGGTACGCAGTATTTT. Its protein is CASSQLTGYTGTQYF.

On this clonotype: The junction does not match germline at one end; this may be a read error. The V gene is TRBV12-3 or TRBV12-4, the J gene TRBJ2-7; D is undetermined. The length of the CDR3 is 13 residues. This chain's CDR3 is CACSLHYTYEQYF. The CDR3 bases are TGTGCCTGCAGTTTACATTATACCTACGAGCAGTACTTC.

The J gene is TRBJ2-7, the V gene TRBV12-3 or TRBV12-4; D is undetermined. The V end lost 0 bases, the J end lost 3 bases, and 12 bases lay between the germline ends. The CDR3 spans 15 residues. CDR3 DNA sequence: TGTGCCAGCAGTTTAGCGCTAGGGATGTACTACGAGCAGTACTTC. Its translation is CASSLALGMYYEQYF.

This chain uses TRBV12-3 or TRBV12-4 with TRBJ2-5; D may be TRBD2 (5 bases). The CDR3 sequence is 15 residues long. The germline V and J ends were trimmed by 1 base and 4 bases, with 13 bases remaining between them. The DNA for the CDR3 is TGTGCCAGCAGTTTAGGTAACGGGATAGGAGAGACCCAGTACTTC. It yields the protein CASSLGNGIGETQYF.

This clonotype was observed at least ten times. The CDR3 sequence is CASSDRDSYNEQFF. CDR3 DNA sequence: TGTGCCAGCAGCGACCGCGACTCCTACAATGAGCAGTTCTTC. The V gene is TRBV13, the J gene TRBJ2-1; no definite D call. This CDR3 spans 14 amino acids. CDR1 and CDR2 from the germline V gene are PRHDT and FYEKMQ (reference sequence). V shed 5 bases and J shed 0 bases, with 8 bases lying between them.

This clonotype has at least ten counts. This chain links TRBV7-9 with TRBJ2-2; no firm D call. The CDR3 is 12 residues long. V was pared by 2 bases and J by 6 bases, with 4 bases between. Germline CDR1 reads SEHNR; CDR2 reads FQNEAQ (reference sequence). DNA for the CDR3: TGTGCCAGCAGCTTATTCCCCGGGGAGCTGTTTTTT. Translating gives CASSLFPGELFF.

About this clonotype: A much larger clonotype is one base distant, so this may be a read error. DNA for the CDR3: TGTGCCAGCAGCTACGACAGATCGGACACTGAAGCTTTCTTT. Translated, it gives CASSYDRSDTEAFF. The chain combines TRBV7-9 with TRBJ1-1; TRBD1 is a possible D gene (5 bases). The CDR3 loop spans 14 amino acids. Germline assignment: CDR1 SEHNR and CDR2 FQNEAQ (reference sequence). The ends were cut back, 4 bases at V and 3 bases at J, with 12 bases in the middle.

This clonotype showed up just a few times. The chain joins TRBV24-1 to TRBJ2-1; 9 bases map to TRBD2. With 5 bases clipped from V and 4 bases from J, the junction kept 11 bases outside the gene matches. There are 17 residues in the CDR3. The germline V gene encodes CDR1 KGHDR and CDR2 SFDVKD. CDR3 bases: TGTGCCACCAGTGGTTTAGAGGCTAGCGGGAAGTACAATGAGCAGTTCTTC. This sequence encodes CATSGLEASGKYNEQFF.

The genes are TRBV27 and TRBJ2-2; the match to TRBD2 covers 9 bases. Germline CDR1 is MNHEY and CDR2 is SMNVEV (reference sequence). Trimming took 3 bases from V and 3 from J; bases not matched to a gene: 17. The CDR3 extends over 20 amino acids. The CDR3 coding sequence is TGTGCCAGCAGTTTTCTTATGTCTGCGGGAGGGCCGGGGGACACCGGGGAGCTGTTTTTT. Its translation is CASSFLMSAGGPGDTGELFF.

The CDR3 spells CSASPGAGSYEQYF. In DNA, the CDR3 is TGCAGTGCTAGCCCGGGGGCGGGCTCCTACGAGCAGTACTTC. The rearrangement links TRBV20-1 to TRBJ2-7; D is perhaps TRBD1 or TRBD2 (6 bases each). With 3 bases removed from V and 0 bases from J, the gap between germline ends came to 12 bases. The CDR3 totals 14 residues. Germline V gene data show CDR1 as DFQATT and CDR2 as SNEGSKA (reference sequence).

A word on this clonotype: Given a much more abundant clone one base away, this may be a read error. The chain links TRBV3-1 to TRBJ2-7; D unclear. This CDR3 comprises 13 residues. Germline V gives CDR1 LGHDT, CDR2 YNNKEL (reference sequence). CDR3 sequence reads: CAGSSTENYEQYF. The CDR3 nucleotides read TGTGCCGGCAGCTCGACTGAGAACTACGAGCAGTACTTC.

The V call is TRBV27, the J call TRBJ2-7, with 7 bases fitting TRBD2. Germline CDR1 is MNHEY and CDR2 is SMNVEV (reference sequence). The CDR3 extends over 14 amino acids. V gave up 6 bases and J gave up 5 bases; unmatched junction bases: 10. CDR3 DNA sequence: TGTGCCAGCAGATTTCGGGGGGTGATCGACGAGCAGTACTTC. This encodes CASRFRGVIDEQYF.

This clonotype was seen repeatedly, ten times or more. The chain is built from TRBV27 and TRBJ1-1; 7 nucleotides match TRBD1. Germline trimming cut 5 bases from V and 2 bases from J; bases unmatched to any gene: 5. CDR1 and CDR2 from the germline V gene are MNHEY and SMNVEV (reference sequence). The CDR3 has 14 amino acids. This CDR3 reads CASSQGTANTEAFF. CDR3 nucleotide sequence: TGTGCCAGCAGTCAGGGGACAGCAAACACTGAAGCTTTCTTT.

The table lists this clonotype with a few counts. The rearrangement joins TRBV7-9 to TRBJ1-2; D remains ambiguous. Germline CDR1 and CDR2: SEHNR and FQNEAQ (reference sequence). The germline V and J ends were trimmed by 1 base and 4 bases, with 16 bases remaining between them. This CDR3 has 16 amino acids. CDR3 in amino acids: CASSLGSTWELYGYTF. Here the CDR3 DNA reads TGTGCCAGCAGCTTAGGGTCCACATGGGAACTCTATGGCTACACCTTC. Together with reference TRBV7-9 and TRBJ1-2, the CDR3 gives the full variable domain: DTGVSQNPRHKITKRGQNVTFRCDPISEHNRLYWYRQTLGQGPEFLTYFQNEAQLEKSRLLSDRFSAERPKGSFSTLEIQRTEQGDSAMYLCASSLGSTWELYGYTFGSGTRLTVV.

The rearrangement uses TRBV29-1 and TRBJ2-1; 7 bases are a match to TRBD2. Looked up from germline, CDR1 is SQVTM and CDR2 is ANQGSEA. V trimming: 3 bases; J trimming: 1 base; junction bases outside the gene matches: 3. The CDR3 has 14 residues. As DNA, the CDR3 is TGCAGCGTTGATGGACTAGTTTCCTACAATGAGCAGTTCTTC. Residues: CSVDGLVSYNEQFF.

With regard to this clonotype: A single base separates this from a much larger clone, so it may be a read error. This sequence joins TRBV6-6 and TRBJ2-1; D perhaps matches TRBD2 (5 bases). This CDR3 spans 13 amino acids. From germline, CDR1 is MNHNY and CDR2 SVGAGI (reference sequence). The ends were cut back, 0 bases at V and 14 bases at J, with 14 bases in the middle. The CDR3 loop reads CASSYSWGWEKFF. CDR3 DNA sequence: TGTGCCAGCAGTTACTCTTGGGGATGGGAGAAGTTCTTC.

This chain connects TRBV11-1 to TRBJ2-7; D is unclear. The CDR3 sequence is 13 residues long. With 7 bases removed from V and 1 base from J, the gap between germline ends came to 11 bases. CDR1 is SGHAT and CDR2 is FQDESV in the germline V gene (reference sequence). The CDR3 sequence: CASTLTESYEQYF. In DNA, the CDR3 is TGTGCCAGCACCCTAACAGAATCCTACGAGCAGTACTTC.

In regard to this clonotype: A much larger clonotype is one base distant, so this may be a read error. V and J are TRBV19 and TRBJ2-1, with 7 nucleotides matching TRBD1. After removal of 3 bases from V and 8 bases from J, the junction contained 13 bases not matched to a gene. The germline V gene has CDR1 LNHDA and CDR2 SQIVND (reference sequence). The CDR3 covers 16 residues. The CDR3 reads CASSMRGPARVDEQFF. CDR3 sequence (DNA): TGTGCCAGTAGTATGAGGGGGCCAGCGCGGGTAGATGAGCAGTTCTTC.

V and J are TRBV7-9 and TRBJ2-3; D perhaps matches TRBD2 (5 bases). The CDR3 contains 16 residues. Germline V gene data show CDR1 as SEHNR and CDR2 as FQNEAQ (reference sequence). V lost 5 bases to trimming and J lost 2 bases, with 17 bases between them. The CDR3 here is CASSLTGLAFTDTQYF. The CDR3 DNA is TGTGCCAGCAGCCTCACCGGACTGGCTTTCACAGATACGCAGTATTTT. Supplemented by reference TRBV7-9 and TRBJ2-3, the full variable domain reads DTGVSQNPRHKITKRGQNVTFRCDPISEHNRLYWYRQTLGQGPEFLTYFQNEAQLEKSRLLSDRFSAERPKGSFSTLEIQRTEQGDSAMYLCASSLTGLAFTDTQYFGPGTRLTVL.

About this clonotype: A much larger clone differs from this one at a single base, so this may be a read error. The rearrangement uses TRBV6-2 or TRBV6-3 and TRBJ2-6; D remains ambiguous. The CDR3 sequence is 15 residues long. Germline V CDR1 and CDR2: MNHEY, SVGEGT. The CDR3 DNA is TGTGACAGCAAAAAGGGCCGCTCTGGGGCCAACGTCCTGACTTTC. Protein product: CDSKKGRSGANVLTF.